This is a list of T cell receptor beta chains from one sample in a study of blood T cell repertoires in COVID-19. The protocol was immunoSEQ multiplex PCR, while the TCRdb copy is restricted to in-frame clones and leaves out a portion. The table includes 99,000 or so clones, around 80% detected once. The sample comprised peripheral blood. Every receptor here comes from a woman over 75 with acute or convalescent COVID-19. The CDR3 runs from the conserved cysteine through the conserved F or W. Each record gives: J gene, clone size, V gene, D gene, CDR3 DNA, CDR3 protein. The D gene is left open where the match is weak. Clone size is not always given. Where it is, it says once, few, many or a class for expanded clones.

>TRBJ1-5|few|TRBV7-8|NA
TGTGCCAGCAGCTTAGGGGGGGACTATAGCAATCAGCCCCAGCATTTT
CASSLGGDYSNQPQHF
>TRBJ2-1|NA|TRBV2|NA
TGTGCCAGCTCGAACTATGAGCAGTTCTTC
CASSNYEQFF
>TRBJ2-5|few|TRBV20-1|NA
TGCAGTGCTAGAGATCAGGAGACCCAGTACTTC
CSARDQETQYF
>TRBJ2-3|NA|TRBV14|TRBD2
TGTGCCAGCAGCCAGCGGACTAGCGGGAAAGATACGCAGTATTTT
CASSQRTSGKDTQYF
>TRBJ1-3|NA|TRBV2|TRBD1
TGTGCCAGCAGCGGACAGGGTACAATCTCTGGAAACACCATATATTTT
CASSGQGTISGNTIYF
>TRBJ2-3|once|TRBV21-1|NA
TGTGCCAGCAGGACCTCCGACGGATTTAGCGGGAGGGCCGTCACAGATACGCAGTATTTT
CASRTSDGFSGRAVTDTQYF
>TRBJ2-3|NA|TRBV11-3|NA
TGTGCCAGCAGCCGACAGGTTAGGTCAGATACGCAGTATTTT
CASSRQVRSDTQYF
>TRBJ1-4|NA|TRBV5-4|NA
TGTGCCAGCAGTTTAGGGGGTTCAACTAATGAAAAACTGTTTTTT
CASSLGGSTNEKLFF
>TRBJ2-7|NA|TRBV2|NA
TGTGCCAGCCGAGAACGGTCGACTGAGACCTACGAGCAGTACTTC
CASRERSTETYEQYF
>TRBJ2-1|NA|TRBV24-1|NA
TGTGCCACCAGTGACCGGGAAGAGGTTGAGCAGTTCTTC
CATSDREEVEQFF
>TRBJ2-5|NA|TRBV11-2|NA
TGTGCCAGCAGCTTAGATCAGGGAAACGGAGAGACCCAGTACTTC
CASSLDQGNGETQYF
>TRBJ2-1|once|TRBV5-1|NA
TGCGCCAGCAGCTTGGAAGCGACAGCCTACAATGAGCAGTTCTTC
CASSLEATAYNEQFF